The 8 T cell receptor beta chains below come from one sample, sequenced in a study of T cells after somatic rescue of genetic block. Profiling relied on immunoSEQ multiplex PCR, and the TCRdb table lists in-frame clones only, not all of them. The data show 88,000 or so clones, approximately 90% seen once. The sample was peripheral blood mononuclear cells (PBMCs). The origin of the receptors is a young woman.

The chain combines TRBV30 with TRBJ1-1, with TRBD1 as a possible D gene (5 bases). Germline assignment: CDR1 GTSNPN and CDR2 SVGIG (reference sequence). The V end lost 4 bases, the J end lost 4 bases, and 7 bases lay between the germline ends. The CDR3 contains 11 residues. CDR3 sequence (DNA): TGTGCCTGGAATGGGGCCACTGAAGCTTTCTTT. It is translated as CAWNGATEAFF.

The chain uses TRBV18 and TRBJ2-7; D is unclear. The CDR3 consists of 14 residues. CDR1 KGHSH and CDR2 LQKENI come from the germline V gene. V was pared by 2 bases and J by 5 bases, with 13 bases between. The CDR3 sequence is CASSPAKGINEQYF. DNA of the CDR3: TGTGCCAGCTCACCAGCGAAGGGAATCAACGAGCAGTACTTC. Full variable domain (missing parts from reference TRBV18 and TRBJ2-7): NAGVMQNPRHLVRRRGQEARLRCSPMKGHSHVYWYRQLPEEGLKFMVYLQKENIIDESGMPKERFSAEFPKEGPSILRIQQVVRGDSAAYFCASSPAKGINEQYFGPGTRLTVT.

This clone was counted once. The chain uses TRBV7-9 and TRBJ1-2; D call uncertain. With 5 bases removed from V and 4 bases from J, the gap between germline ends came to 11 bases. This CDR3 contains 13 residues. The germline V gene encodes CDR1 SEHNR and CDR2 FQNEAQ (reference sequence). In nucleotides, the CDR3 is TGTGCCAGCAGCCACGGGCAGTTCTATGGCTACACCTTC. Amino acid sequence: CASSHGQFYGYTF.

The chain uses TRBV5-1 and TRBJ2-1; 10 positions agree with TRBD2. The trim removed 3 bases at V and 3 bases at J, leaving 3 bases unmatched. This CDR3 is 15 amino acids long. The V gene's germline CDR1 is SGHRS and CDR2 YFSETQ. The DNA for the CDR3 is TGCGCCAGCAGCTCCGGACTAGCGGACTACAATGAGCAGTTCTTC. This encodes CASSSGLADYNEQFF.

The chain recombines TRBV11-2 with TRBJ2-3; D is uncertain. V was shortened by 0 bases and J by 6 bases, with 10 bases between the two germline ends. Germline CDR1 SGHAT, CDR2 FQNNGV. There are 14 residues in the CDR3. The DNA for the CDR3 is TGTGCCAGCAGCTTAGAGCGTATGTGGGATACGCAGTATTTT. Protein sequence: CASSLERMWDTQYF.

The CDR3 sequence: CASSVDRAMNEQYF. The CDR3 DNA sequence: TGCGCCAGCAGCGTAGACAGGGCGATGAACGAGCAGTACTTC. This chain links TRBV5-1 with TRBJ2-7; TRBD1 matches 7 bases. CDR3 length equals 14 residues. The germline V gene has CDR1 SGHRS and CDR2 YFSETQ. The V segment lost 4 bases and the J segment 5 bases; nucleotides outside the gene matches: 9.

The rearrangement uses TRBV28 and TRBJ2-1; possible D gene TRBD1, 6 bases. Between the trimmed V and J ends, which lost 8 bases and 2 bases, there was a span of 13 bases. This CDR3 is built from 14 residues. The germline V gene encodes CDR1 MDHEN and CDR2 SYDVKM. The CDR3 sequence is CASQTGSPYNEQFF. CDR3 sequence (DNA): TGTGCCAGCCAAACAGGGAGCCCCTACAATGAGCAGTTCTTC.

The chain is built from TRBV18 and TRBJ2-1; 9 positions match TRBD2. Germline V CDR1 and CDR2: KGHSH, LQKENI. This CDR3 has 16 amino acids. Trimming removed 3 bases from V and 2 bases from J; junction bases left unmatched: 5. Here the CDR3 reads CASSPLAGVAYNEQFF. CDR3 bases: TGTGCCAGCTCACCCTTAGCGGGAGTTGCCTACAATGAGCAGTTCTTC.